This T cell receptor beta chain was captured in a study of blood T cell repertoires in COVID-19. Study-level background: The origin of the acute and convalescent COVID-19 samples was the United States, Italy and Spain. PBMCs, B-cell-depleted T cells, or T cells were the source of the cDNA or gDNA that made up the material.

Participant-reported clinical history was the basis for cohort assignment. Germline lookup yields CDR1 KGHDR and CDR2 SFDVKD. The CDR3 spans 14 residues. Trimming left V 2 bases short and J 5 bases short, with 11 bases between. Generated by immunoSEQ multiplex PCR, the TCRdb table keeps only in-frame clones and is missing some. The profile covers roughly 230,000 clones, with about four fifths appearing a single time and roughly 3.1% taken by the ten largest. Material for sequencing was PBMCs or T cells enriched from blood (not recorded which). The V and J genes are TRBV24-1 and TRBJ1-2; no clear D gene. The sequence derives from a man aged 50 or older who had recovered from COVID-19. CDR3 loop: CATSDSPGRYGYTF. In DNA form, the CDR3 reads TGTGCCACCAGTGATTCTCCGGGAAGATATGGCTACACCTTC.